A single sample is the source of the 30 T cell receptor beta chains below, sequenced in a study of tumor and adjacent non-tumor tissue in lung cancer. A modified ARM-PCR protocol with three rounds of nested PCR amplified TCRbeta. TCRdb re-called the multiplex PCR reads through MiXCR, storing one row per CDR3 protein. The sample has some 200,000 distinct CDR3 sequences, about two thirds seen once. No cell sorting was done before RNA was extracted from the tissue. The source material was lung tumor tissue. These receptors were collected from a man between 60 and 70 years old with non-small cell lung cancer.

The sample holds a few counts of this clonotype. The CDR3 loop is CSVEDTDSYEQYF. CDR3 sequence (DNA): TGCAGCGTTGAAGATACAGATTCCTACGAGCAGTACTTC. The chain has TRBV29-1 and TRBJ2-7, with unresolved D. V shed 0 bases and J shed 1 base, with 7 bases lying between them. Germline V lookup: CDR1 SQVTM, CDR2 ANQGSEA. There are 13 residues in the CDR3.

As to this clonotype: A read error may explain this, as a much larger clone is one base away. V is TRBV6-5 and J is TRBJ2-7; 9 bases fit TRBD1. The CDR3 length is 14 residues. Unmatched junction bases numbered 2, after V lost 0 bases and J lost 5 bases. Germline V gene lookup returns CDR1 MNHEY and CDR2 SVGAGI. In DNA, the CDR3 is TGTGCCAGCAGTTACTCGCACAGGGGGCACGAGCAGTACTTC. Its translation is CASSYSHRGHEQYF.

This clonotype was found a few times. One base away lies a much larger clone, so this may be a sequencing read error. V is TRBV7-9 and J is TRBJ1-2; no clear D gene. This CDR3 has 14 amino acids. CDR1 is SEHNR, CDR2 FQNEAQ, per germline (reference sequence). The CDR3 is CASRLVNGNYGYTF. In nucleotides, the CDR3 is TGTGCCAGCAGATTAGTTAACGGAAACTATGGCTACACCTTC.

This sequence joins TRBV30 and TRBJ1-5, with a weak D call TRBD1 (5 bases). The CDR3 has 13 residues. Germline V lookup: CDR1 GTSNPN, CDR2 SVGIG (reference sequence). Between the trimmed V and J ends, which lost 5 bases and 0 bases, there was a span of 8 bases. CDR3 in DNA: TGTGCCTGGGGGGACGGTAGCAATCAGCCCCAGCATTTT. Protein product: CAWGDGSNQPQHF.

This clonotype was seen only a few times. Possible read error: a much larger clone is one base away. V is TRBV11-3 and J is TRBJ2-3; 7 bases map to TRBD1. With 7 bases clipped from V and 3 bases from J, the junction kept 10 bases outside the gene matches. Germline V gene data show CDR1 as SGHNT and CDR2 as YENEEA. The CDR3 is made up of 15 amino acids. The CDR3 loop reads CASNFRQGLTDTQYF. CDR3 nucleotide sequence: TGTGCCAGCAACTTTAGACAGGGTTTGACAGATACGCAGTATTTT. The full variable domain, completed using reference TRBV11-3 and TRBJ2-3, is EAGVVQSPRYKIIEKKQPVAFWCNPISGHNTLYWYLQNLGQGPELLIRYENEEAVDDSQLPKDRFSAERLKGVDSTLKIQPAELGDSAVYLCASNFRQGLTDTQYFGPGTRLTVL.

This clonotype has a count of ten or more. The chain has TRBV6-1 and TRBJ2-7; D remains ambiguous. V was pared by 2 bases and J by 7 bases, with 6 bases between. Germline assignment: CDR1 MNHNS and CDR2 SASEGT. This CDR3 contains 11 residues. Here the CDR3 reads CASSEYREQYF. CDR3 nucleotides: TGTGCCAGCAGTGAATACCGGGAGCAGTACTTC.

The chain combines TRBV29-1 with TRBJ2-1; 10 bases are a match to TRBD2. V was pared by 7 bases and J by 9 bases, with 15 bases of the junction left unmatched. The germline gives CDR1 SQVTM, CDR2 ANQGSEA. The CDR3 covers 15 residues. CDR3 in DNA: TGCAGCGGGGCGATACAAGCGGGAGGGCCCGGTGAGCAGTTCTTC. It translates to CSGAIQAGGPGEQFF.

V gene TRBV20-1 combines with J gene TRBJ1-6; perhaps TRBD1 as D (5 bases). This CDR3 is 13 amino acids long. The V gene's germline CDR1 is DFQATT and CDR2 SNEGSKA (reference sequence). The germline V and J ends were trimmed by 7 bases and 7 bases, with 14 bases remaining between them. In DNA form, the CDR3 reads TGCAGTGTTGCTCAGGGCTGGAATTCACCCCTCCACTTT. Encoded protein: CSVAQGWNSPLHF.

This rearrangement joins TRBV5-1 to TRBJ2-7, with 12 nucleotides matching TRBD2. The CDR3 contains 20 residues. Trimming removed 0 bases from V and 4 bases from J; junction bases left unmatched: 17. Germline V gene sequence: CDR1 SGHRS, CDR2 YFSETQ. The CDR3: CASSLDFPTGTSGLLYEQYF. The CDR3 DNA sequence: TGCGCCAGCAGCTTGGATTTTCCAACCGGGACTAGCGGGTTACTTTACGAGCAGTACTTC.

This clonotype was seen repeatedly, ten times or more. The V gene is TRBV20-1, the J gene TRBJ2-7; D remains unclear. There are 11 residues in the CDR3. Trimming removed 3 bases at V and 4 bases at J, with 7 bases between. Germline CDR1 is DFQATT and CDR2 is SNEGSKA (reference sequence). CDR3 nucleotides: TGCAGTGCTAGGTGGGGATACGAGCAGTACTTC. This encodes CSARWGYEQYF.

The CDR3 region has the DNA TGCAGTGCTAGAGTAGGGGGGACATACACTGAAGCTTTCTTT. It yields the protein CSARVGGTYTEAFF. The chain joins TRBV20-1 to TRBJ1-1; TRBD1 is a possible D gene (6 bases). Germline assignment: CDR1 DFQATT and CDR2 SNEGSKA (reference sequence). This CDR3 is built from 14 residues. The ends were cut back, 1 base at V and 3 bases at J, with 12 bases in the middle.

Of note for this clonotype: It is likely a read error, because the conserved phenylalanine at the end of the CDR3 is missing. V and J are TRBV6-5 and TRBJ2-1; possibly TRBD1 for D (6 bases). From germline, CDR1 is MNHEY and CDR2 SVGAGI. CDR3 length: 13 amino acids. V was clipped by 10 bases and J by 3 bases, with 13 bases between them. DNA of the CDR3: TGTGCCAACAGGGTCGGGCTCTACAATGAGCAGTTCTCC. It specifies CANRVGLYNEQFS.

With regard to this clonotype: A junction end diverges from the germline sequence, so it may reflect a read error. V is TRBV5-4 and J is TRBJ1-2, with a tentative D call TRBD1 (6 bases). CDR1 SGHNT and CDR2 YYREEE come from the germline V gene (reference sequence). The CDR3 length is 17 residues. This chain's CDR3 is CVSSQGTQYPGPYGYTF. CDR3 nucleotide sequence: TGTGTCAGCAGTCAGGGGACGCAGTACCCTGGGCCCTATGGCTACACCTTC.

As regards this clonotype: A junction boundary mismatches the germline segment, possibly from a read error. The CDR3 reads CASSLGAGAGNIIYF. The CDR3 nucleotides read TGTGCCAGCAGTTTAGGGGCCGGGGCTGGAAACATCATATATTTT. This chain links TRBV12-3 or TRBV12-4 with TRBJ1-3; weak D call: TRBD1 (5 bases). The CDR3 covers 15 residues.

This clonotype was recorded at least ten times. The chain combines TRBV14 with TRBJ2-6; D tentatively fits TRBD1 or TRBD2 (5 bases each). Per germline, CDR1 SGHDN and CDR2 FVKESK. This CDR3 has 16 residues. The V gene lost 5 bases and the J gene lost 0 bases, with 11 bases spanning the gap. CDR3 bases: TGTGCCAGCAGCTCGGGACGGATCTCTGGGGCCAACGTCCTGACTTTC. Translating gives CASSSGRISGANVLTF.

Notes on this clonotype: This may come from a read error, since a much larger clone is one base off. As DNA, the CDR3 is TGCAGTGCCCTCCGGGGACTAGCGGGGAACACAGATACGCAGTATTTT. Its protein product is CSALRGLAGNTDTQYF. The chain joins TRBV20-1 to TRBJ2-3; 13 bases align to TRBD2. The ends lost 6 bases at V and 2 bases at J; junction bases unmatched: 8. The CDR3 is 16 amino acids. Germline V gene lookup returns CDR1 DFQATT and CDR2 SNEGSKA (reference sequence).

The table lists this clonotype with a few counts. DNA of the CDR3: TGTGCCAGCAACCGGGACAGGGAAACCGGGGAGCTGTTTTTT. This gives the protein CASNRDRETGELFF. This chain connects TRBV6-1 to TRBJ2-2, with 9 positions matching TRBD1. CDR3 length: 14 residues. Germline-derived CDR1 and CDR2 are MNHNS and SASEGT. The ends lost 7 bases at V and 5 bases at J; junction bases unmatched: 5.

About this clonotype: One junction end does not reproduce the germline sequence, and a read error may be involved. The CDR3 sequence is CATLSWTGSPYEQYF. CDR3 bases: TGTGCCACCCTCTCTTGGACAGGAAGCCCCTATGAGCAGTACTTC. The chain couples TRBV28 to TRBJ2-7, with 7 bases matching TRBD1. The CDR3 has 15 residues. Germline V gives CDR1 MDHEN, CDR2 SYDVKM.

As to this clonotype: The final CDR3 position lacks the conserved phenylalanine or tryptophan, pointing to a likely read error. This chain uses TRBV4-1 with TRBJ2-1; 9 bases line up with TRBD2. The CDR3 contains 15 residues. Per germline, CDR1 MGHRA and CDR2 YSYEKL. V dropped 4 bases and J dropped 8; count of bases not matched to a gene: 9. This CDR3 reads CASSLVGGRAHEQFL. The CDR3 coding sequence is TGCGCCAGCAGCCTAGTGGGCGGGAGGGCCCATGAGCAGTTCCTC.

The sample holds one count of this clonotype. Mismatch with germline at one junction end may stem from a read error. The V and J genes are TRBV10-3 and TRBJ2-6; D tentatively reads TRBD1 or TRBD2 (5 bases each). Germline CDR1 and CDR2: ENHRY and SYGVKD. The CDR3 consists of 14 residues. CDR3 residues: CAISLDAGANVLIF. Here the CDR3 DNA reads TGTGCCATCAGCCTGGACGCCGGGGCCAACGTCCTGATTTTC.

Concerning this clonotype: A much larger clone differs from this one at a single base, so this may be a read error. This chain links TRBV6-1 with TRBJ2-7, with D perhaps being TRBD1 or TRBD2 (5 bases each). From germline, CDR1 is MNHNS and CDR2 SASEGT. V gave up 6 bases and J gave up 2 bases, with 14 bases separating them. The CDR3 has 14 residues. The CDR3 region has the DNA TGTGCCAGCAGGGATCGGGGCACTACCTACGAGCAGTACTTC. The encoded protein is CASRDRGTTYEQYF.

To note about this clonotype: A single base separates this from a much larger clone, so it may be a read error. The chain uses TRBV6-1 and TRBJ2-7; TRBD1 matches 7 bases. Germline V gene sequence: CDR1 MNHNS, CDR2 SASEGT. The length of the CDR3 is 15 residues. The CDR3 is CASDARTGTDYEHYF. CDR3 sequence (DNA): TGTGCCAGCGATGCCCGGACGGGGACAGACTACGAGCACTACTTC.

The chain couples TRBV6-2 or TRBV6-3 to TRBJ1-5; weak D call: TRBD1 (5 bases). The CDR3 length is 15 residues. Germline assignment: CDR1 MNHEY and CDR2 SVGEGT. V was cut by 6 bases and J by 2 bases, with 14 bases left in between. CDR3 sequence reads: CASRGHGVGNQPQHF. The CDR3 region has the DNA TGTGCCAGCAGAGGACATGGTGTGGGCAATCAGCCCCAGCATTTT.

The CDR3 DNA reads TGTGCCAGCAGTGAAGCGCTGAGCGGGGGGGCCTATGAGCAGTTCTTC. This encodes CASSEALSGGAYEQFF. The rearrangement uses TRBV6-1 and TRBJ2-1, with 10 bases fitting TRBD2. V lost 0 bases and J lost 8; bases outside the gene matches: 7. Germline V gives CDR1 MNHNS, CDR2 SASEGT. This CDR3 has 16 amino acids.

Regarding this clonotype: A junction end diverges from the germline sequence, so it may reflect a read error. The chain combines TRBV4-2 with TRBJ1-2, with D uncertain. The germline CDR1 and CDR2 sequences are LGHNA and YNFKEQ. The CDR3 length is 15 residues. CDR3 sequence (DNA): TGTGGCAGCAGCCAAGATCTTGTTTCGGCGGCTGGCTACACCTTC. The encoded protein is CGSSQDLVSAAGYTF.

Comments on this clonotype: One end of the junction does not line up with germline, which may come from a read error. This chain connects TRBV11-3 to TRBJ2-2; TRBD1 or TRBD2 may be the D gene (6 bases each). The CDR3 length is 17 residues. Germline V gives CDR1 SGHNT, CDR2 YENEEA. CDR3 DNA: TGTGTCAGCAGCCCAGCCGGAGGGGGTACTTACACCGGGGAGCTGATTTTT. Translating gives CVSSPAGGGTYTGELIF. Full variable domain (outside the CDR3, taken from reference TRBV11-3 and TRBJ2-2): EAGVVQSPRYKIIEKKQPVAFWCNPISGHNTLYWYLQNLGQGPELLIRYENEEAVDDSQLPKDRFSAERLKGVDSTLKIQPAELGDSAVYLCVSSPAGGGTYTGELIFGEGSRLTVL.

This clonotype was counted a few times. V and J are TRBV29-1 and TRBJ1-5; D is ambiguous. The CDR3 spans 12 residues. V gave up 4 bases and J gave up 4 bases, with 8 bases separating them. Germline V CDR1 and CDR2: SQVTM, ANQGSEA. As DNA, the CDR3 is TGCAGCGTTGGGTCAGTTAATCAGCCCCAGCATTTT. Its translation: CSVGSVNQPQHF.

On this clonotype itself: The junction departs from germline at one end; a sequencing error may be responsible. The chain employs TRBV11-3 and TRBJ1-3; D perhaps matches TRBD1 (5 bases). This CDR3 has 16 residues. The germline CDR1 and CDR2 sequences are SGHNT and YENEEA. The CDR3 reads CASSLDDSFLGNTTYF. CDR3 sequence (DNA): TGTGCCAGCAGCTTAGATGACAGCTTTCTTGGAAACACCACATATTTT.

On this clonotype: It is likely a read error, because the conserved phenylalanine at the end of the CDR3 is missing. This sequence joins TRBV6-2 or TRBV6-3 and TRBJ1-5, with a weak D call TRBD1 (5 bases). The CDR3 extends over 15 amino acids. Germline V lookup: CDR1 MNHEY, CDR2 SVGEGT. V was clipped by 6 bases and J by 10 bases, with 22 bases between them. CDR3 in amino acids: CASSRRGRERHPQHY. The CDR3 DNA is TGTGCCAGCAGCCGCCGGGGCAGGGAGCGGCACCCCCAGCATTAT.

The CDR3 DNA follows: TGTGCCAGCAGGCCGACAGGCCACACCGGGGAGCTGTTTTTT. Translated, it gives CASRPTGHTGELFF. The chain carries TRBV12-3 or TRBV12-4 and TRBJ2-2; perhaps TRBD1 as D (6 bases). The CDR3 covers 14 residues. The germline V and J ends were trimmed by 6 bases and 3 bases, with 11 bases remaining between them.